The 8 T cell receptor beta chains below were found in one sample sequenced in a study of T cell responses to AZD1222 COVID-19 vaccine. TCRdb keeps only in-frame clones here, not all; method: immunoSEQ multiplex PCR. Among 80,000 to 100,000 clones listed, around nine tenths were seen once. The material sequenced was peripheral blood, taken on day 0 of AZD1222 vaccination. The receptors here all came from an adult in good health.

This clone was recorded only once. DNA for the CDR3: TGTGCCAGCAGCTTGATGTCAGGAAACTCCTACGAGCAGTACTTC. This sequence encodes CASSLMSGNSYEQYF. V and J are TRBV5-6 and TRBJ2-7; D uncertain. Germline V gene data show CDR1 as SGHDT and CDR2 as YYEEEE. The CDR3 runs 15 residues. The V and J ends lost 1 base and 0 bases respectively, with 11 bases between them.

This clone was seen only once. This chain connects TRBV18 to TRBJ2-5, with D unresolved. Trimming cost V 4 bases and J 3 bases, with 9 bases left between them. The CDR3 spans 13 residues. Germline CDR1 and CDR2: KGHSH and LQKENI. In DNA, the CDR3 is TGTGCCAGCTCACAATACAATGAAGAGACCCAGTACTTC. Amino acid sequence: CASSQYNEETQYF.

The rearrangement uses TRBV20-1 and TRBJ2-5, with D perhaps being TRBD1 or TRBD2 (6 bases each). The V end was cut by 3 bases, the J end by 5 bases, with 10 bases between. The CDR3 is made up of 12 amino acids. Germline V gene data show CDR1 as DFQATT and CDR2 as SNEGSKA (reference sequence). CDR3 nucleotides: TGCAGTGCTAGTAGGGGGGATGAGACCCAGTACTTC. This codes for CSASRGDETQYF.

This rearrangement joins TRBV4-1 to TRBJ1-2; the D is unclear. CDR1 and CDR2 from the germline V gene are MGHRA and YSYEKL. The CDR3 extends over 15 amino acids. Trimming took off 0 bases at V and 4 bases at J, with 12 bases between the two ends. The CDR3 here is CASSQDLEQLYGYTF. CDR3 nucleotides: TGCGCCAGCAGCCAAGATCTTGAACAACTCTATGGCTACACCTTC.

Concerning this clone itself: A much bigger clone sits one base away, suggesting this may be a read error. V is TRBV4-1 and J is TRBJ1-5; D call uncertain. The CDR3 sequence is 13 residues long. The germline CDR1 and CDR2 sequences are MGHRA and YSYEKL. Trimming took 0 bases from V and 5 from J, leaving 5 bases between them. This CDR3 is CASSQDGDQPQHF. The CDR3 nucleotides read TGCGCCAGCAGCCAAGATGGGGATCAGCCCCAGCATTTT.

The chain uses TRBV4-2 and TRBJ2-1; 9 bases align to TRBD2. Germline V CDR1 and CDR2: LGHNA, YNFKEQ. The V segment lost 0 bases and the J segment 9 bases; nucleotides outside the gene matches: 12. This CDR3 has 17 residues. DNA of the CDR3: TGTGCCAGCAGCCAAGAGCCCGGTAGCGGGAGTGGGAGTGAGCAGTTCTTC. This sequence encodes CASSQEPGSGSGSEQFF.

The chain combines TRBV5-1 with TRBJ2-7; 12 nucleotides agree with TRBD2. The V segment lost 4 bases and the J segment 2 bases; nucleotides outside the gene matches: 4. Germline CDR1 and CDR2: SGHRS and YFSETQ. The CDR3 totals 15 residues. DNA of the CDR3: TGCGCCAGCAGCCTACCTAGCGGGGGGGCCTACGAGCAGTACTTC. This sequence encodes CASSLPSGGAYEQYF. Full variable domain (remainder filled in from reference TRBV5-1 and TRBJ2-7): KAGVTQTPRYLIKTRGQQVTLSCSPISGHRSVSWYQQTPGQGLQFLFEYFSETQRNKGNFPGRFSGRQFSNSRSEMNVSTLELGDSALYLCASSLPSGGAYEQYFGPGTRLTVT.

The chain recombines TRBV2 with TRBJ2-7, with 9 positions matching TRBD1. CDR1 is SNHLY, CDR2 FYNNEI, per germline. V dropped 4 bases and J dropped 2; count of bases not matched to a gene: 0. The CDR3 loop spans 13 amino acids. The CDR3 spells CASSGTGAYEQYF. Written as DNA, the CDR3 is TGTGCCAGCAGTGGGACAGGGGCCTACGAGCAGTACTTC.